This T cell receptor beta chain was sequenced for a study of T-cell reconstitution after alpha-beta-depleted transplantation in children. It was with unique molecular identifiers that the TCRbeta library was prepared. MiXCR, run by TCRdb on the PCR reads, gives a single entry per CDR3 protein. The repertoire consists of about 440,000 distinct CDR3 sequences, with about 45% occurring once and the leading ten covering roughly 27%. This CDR3 comprises 15 residues. Germline trimming cut 0 bases from V and 0 bases from J; bases unmatched to any gene: 3. CDR1 DFQATT and CDR2 SNEGSKA come from the germline V gene (reference sequence). Study-wide results and caveats: Reportedly, roughly two months post-transplant, alpha-beta T cells arose from several hundred expanded graft clones.

Comments on this clonotype: What it binds is not known.

The chain is built from TRBV20-1 and TRBJ2-7; 9 positions match TRBD2. The source was PBMCs, collected before TCRalphabeta/CD19-depleted stem cell transplant. The sequence came from a girl aged 2-15 years with aplastic anemia, due to receive a stem cell transplant. The CDR3 is CSARDRRGGSYEQYF. As DNA, the CDR3 is TGCAGTGCTAGAGATCGGCGGGGGGGCTCCTACGAGCAGTACTTC.